The clone carrying this T cell receptor beta chain was picked up a small number of times. The data were obtained in a study of shared T cell receptors in the human thymus. The CDR3 consists of 19 residues. Germline CDR1 is SEHNR and CDR2 is FQNEAQ (reference sequence). V was trimmed by 0 bases and J by 5 bases, leaving 25 bases between them. Sequenced by immunoSEQ multiplex PCR; TCRdb stores in-frame clones only, minus some. The sample shows around 730,000 clones, approximately 85% of them seen only once. This sample also appeared in a second study, on human thymus T cells. That paper states: Thymus pieces cut out during corrective heart surgery were the tissue that was used. As related research reported, thymic repertoires overlapped highly among unrelated individuals.

The genes are TRBV7-9 and TRBJ2-5; the D gene is possibly TRBD2 (5 bases). The receptor's source is a girl younger than two with a congenital heart defect. Sequenced input: thymocytes. The CDR3 DNA sequence: TGTGCCAGCAGCTTAGCGGTTTGGAGAGGATCACCGACGGGGGAGACCCAGTACTTC. Protein product: CASSLAVWRGSPTGETQYF.